The rows below give T cell receptor beta chains drawn from one sample of a study of blood T cell repertoires in COVID-19. The assay was immunoSEQ multiplex PCR, and TCRdb's table has in-frame clones only and misses some. The sample has 150,000 to 200,000 clones; roughly 90% are singletons. The sample was peripheral blood. Source of these receptors: a man aged 30-40 years with COVID-19, enrolled during active disease. Both conserved end residues are part of each CDR3. Fields, in order: CDR3 protein, V gene, J gene.

CDR3 protein: CASSAGTGGYEQYF
V gene: TRBV18
J gene: TRBJ2-7

CDR3 protein: CASSPGPGGRNTIYF
V gene: TRBV6-2/TRBV6-3
J gene: TRBJ1-3

CDR3 protein: CASLDSYTEAFF
V gene: TRBV19
J gene: TRBJ1-1

CDR3 protein: CASRPNSERWNEQFF
V gene: TRBV6-4
J gene: TRBJ2-1

CDR3 protein: CASRQDSGNTIYF
V gene: TRBV2
J gene: TRBJ1-3

CDR3 protein: CASSLGQGSGYTF
V gene: TRBV9
J gene: TRBJ1-2

CDR3 protein: CASSRPTTVHNQPQHF
V gene: TRBV6-2/TRBV6-3
J gene: TRBJ1-5

CDR3 protein: CASSLGSTGANTGELFF
V gene: TRBV5-1
J gene: TRBJ2-2

CDR3 protein: CASSQTGTGGEKLFF
V gene: TRBV4-1
J gene: TRBJ1-4

CDR3 protein: CASRPRGGGETQYF
V gene: TRBV5-8
J gene: TRBJ2-5

CDR3 protein: CASKPGQGNHEQYF
V gene: TRBV27
J gene: TRBJ2-7